One TCR beta chain is described in this entry. The data were obtained in a study of T cells expressing NK-cell markers. After re-calling the 5' RACE reads, TCRdb lists one entry per CDR3 protein, DNA absent. The listing records almost 450,000 distinct CDR3 sequences. Germline V gene sequence: CDR1 SGHTA, CDR2 FQGNSA. This CDR3 is built from 13 residues. Sequenced input: blood T cells: a sorted CD56 or NKG2C T cell subset, CD4+ or CD8+ T cells, or bulk PBMC T cells (not recorded which). The chain combines TRBV7-2 with TRBJ2-1. The receptor was isolated from a woman between 18 and 69 years old in good health. CDR3 sequence: CASSLALLNEQFF.